The 10 T cell receptor beta chains given below trace back to one sample, sequenced in a study of T cells in Graves' hyperthyroidism and ophthalmopathy. Researchers amplified the TCR beta CDR3 regions from RNA transcripts. Primed by the HTBI set, a first-round RT-PCR was run on the TCR CDR3. TCRdb re-called the multiplex PCR reads through MiXCR, storing one row per CDR3 protein. Among 240,000 or so distinct CDR3 sequences listed, roughly 15% were seen once. Sequencing used blood. The receptors stem from a woman under 30 with Graves' ophthalmopathy.

This clonotype showed up many times. This chain joins TRBV28 and TRBJ1-5; the D is unclear. Trimming removed 6 bases at V and 3 bases at J, with 9 bases between. The CDR3 extends over 13 amino acids. Per the germline V gene, CDR1 is MDHEN and CDR2 is SYDVKM. The CDR3, as DNA: TGTGCCAGCAGGGTGACGCCCAATCAGCCCCAGCATTTT. Amino acids: CASRVTPNQPQHF.

This chain uses TRBV7-6 with TRBJ1-1, with TRBD1 identical over 7 bases. CDR1 is SGHVS and CDR2 is FNYEAQ in the germline V gene. V lost 0 bases, J lost 3 bases, and 1 base stayed unmatched. The CDR3 consists of 14 residues. CDR3 amino acids: CASSLAGQYTEAFF. The CDR3 DNA reads TGTGCCAGCAGCTTAGCGGGACAGTACACTGAAGCTTTCTTT.

V gene TRBV9 combines with J gene TRBJ2-5; D is possibly TRBD2 (6 bases). Germline CDR1 and CDR2: SGDLS and YYNGEE. The CDR3 covers 13 residues. The V end was cut by 4 bases, the J end by 2 bases, with 9 bases between. Here the CDR3 reads CASSQTSQETQYF. CDR3 DNA sequence: TGTGCCAGCAGCCAGACTAGTCAAGAGACCCAGTACTTC.

This clonotype was seen at least ten times. The chain carries TRBV3-1 and TRBJ2-7, with TRBD2 as a possible D gene (6 bases). V lost 3 bases and J lost 2, with 11 bases in between. Germline values: CDR1 LGHDT, CDR2 YNNKEL (reference sequence). The CDR3 loop spans 14 amino acids. The CDR3 reads CASSQGTFAYEQYF. In DNA form, the CDR3 reads TGTGCCAGCAGCCAGGGGACTTTTGCCTACGAGCAGTACTTC.

At least ten counts were recorded for this clonotype. The rearrangement uses TRBV5-5 and TRBJ1-1, with TRBD1 matching over 7 bases. The V segment lost 4 bases and the J segment 4 bases; nucleotides outside the gene matches: 10. The CDR3 has 15 residues. Per germline, CDR1 SGHKS and CDR2 YYEKEE (reference sequence). The CDR3 DNA reads TGTGCCAGCAGCACCCGGACAGGTTCGGGCACTGAAGCTTTCTTT. Its protein is CASSTRTGSGTEAFF. The variable domain in full, completed from reference TRBV5-5 and TRBJ1-1, reads DAGVTQSPTHLIKTRGQQVTLRCSPISGHKSVSWYQQVLGQGPQFIFQYYEKEERGRGNFPDRFSARQFPNYSSELNVNALLLGDSALYLCASSTRTGSGTEAFFGQGTRLTVV.

This clonotype was detected many times. The chain has TRBV6-1 and TRBJ1-2, with D unresolved. This CDR3 comprises 13 residues. V lost 8 bases and J lost 8, with 18 bases in between. Germline CDR1 MNHNS, CDR2 SASEGT. The CDR3: CASLVDGVWGYTF. CDR3 nucleotide sequence: TGTGCCAGCCTGGTTGACGGGGTCTGGGGCTACACCTTC.

In this sample, this clonotype turned up many times. V and J are TRBV2 and TRBJ2-7; D is possibly TRBD1 (6 bases). This CDR3 is 16 amino acids long. Deletions cut 6 bases from V and 4 bases from J, with 22 bases between. The germline CDR1 and CDR2 sequences are SNHLY and FYNNEI. This CDR3 reads CASRVGSESGQYEQYF. In DNA form, the CDR3 reads TGTGCCAGCAGGGTCGGATCAGAGTCCGGACAGTACGAGCAGTACTTC.

This clonotype was seen ten or more times. CDR3 bases: TGTGCCAGCAGCTTCAACTCCGCAGGCGGTGAGCAGTTCTTC. This sequence encodes CASSFNSAGGEQFF. This rearrangement joins TRBV7-2 to TRBJ2-1; D is uncertain. V lost 3 bases to trimming and J lost 9 bases, with 15 bases between them. The CDR3 has 14 residues. Germline values: CDR1 SGHTA, CDR2 FQGNSA.

The table lists this clonotype with many counts. This chain joins TRBV28 and TRBJ2-5; 10 bases map to TRBD1. V lost 2 bases, J lost 4 bases, and 7 bases stayed unmatched. The CDR3 consists of 16 residues. Germline V gives CDR1 MDHEN, CDR2 SYDVKM. As DNA, the CDR3 is TGTGCCAGCAGTTTACCCAGGACAGGGGGACGAGAGACCCAGTACTTC. Translated, it gives CASSLPRTGGRETQYF.

This clonotype was seen at least ten times. The chain combines TRBV9 with TRBJ1-4, with D tentatively TRBD1 (5 bases). The V gene lost 7 bases and the J gene lost 7 bases, with 20 bases spanning the gap. Germline V gene data show CDR1 as SGDLS and CDR2 as YYNGEE. The CDR3 is made up of 15 amino acids. The CDR3 DNA sequence: TGTGCCAGCTCCCTTTCAGGGAAGTTTTTTGAAAAACTGTTTTTT. Translating it yields CASSLSGKFFEKLFF.